Listed below are T cell receptor beta chains from one sample, sequenced in a study of T cells in Graves' hyperthyroidism and ophthalmopathy. Via MiXCR, TCRdb re-called the multiplex PCR reads, giving one row per CDR3 protein. The data show 300,000 to 450,000 distinct CDR3 sequences, about 14% seen once. The sample was blood. The source is a woman in her fifties or sixties with Graves' hyperthyroidism. Both conserved end residues are part of each CDR3. Fields, in order: V gene, clone size, J gene, D gene, CDR3 length, CDR3 DNA, CDR3 protein. D genes are given only for firm matches. Part of the rows lack a size; the others show once, few, many or a class for expanded clones.

V gene: TRBV12-3/TRBV12-4
clone size: many
J gene: TRBJ1-3
D gene: TRBD1
CDR3 length: 16
CDR3 DNA: TGTGCCAGCAGTTTAGAACAGGGGTCTTCTGGAAACACCATATATTTT
CDR3 protein: CASSLEQGSSGNTIYF

V gene: TRBV7-3
clone size: -
J gene: TRBJ2-5
D gene: TRBD2
CDR3 length: 14
CDR3 DNA: TGTGCCAGCAGCTCCGTAGCGGGAGTAGAGACCCAGTACTTC
CDR3 protein: CASSSVAGVETQYF

V gene: TRBV2
clone size: many
J gene: TRBJ1-2
D gene: -
CDR3 length: 12
CDR3 DNA: TGTGCCAGCGGAGCTGCGCACTATGGCTACACCTTC
CDR3 protein: CASGAAHYGYTF

V gene: TRBV20-1
clone size: many
J gene: TRBJ2-7
D gene: -
CDR3 length: 13
CDR3 DNA: TGCAGTGCTAACCCCGGGGGCTCCTACGAGCAGTACTTC
CDR3 protein: CSANPGGSYEQYF

V gene: TRBV3-1
clone size: many
J gene: TRBJ2-5
D gene: TRBD2
CDR3 length: 17
CDR3 DNA: TGTGCCAGCAGCCGTCGATCTAGCGGGAGAGGGGAAGAGACCCAGTACTTC
CDR3 protein: CASSRRSSGRGEETQYF

V gene: TRBV5-4
clone size: -
J gene: TRBJ2-2
D gene: TRBD2
CDR3 length: 17
CDR3 DNA: TGTGCCAGCAGCTGGGGACTAGGTAGTAGTGGTCACCGGGAGCTGTTTTTT
CDR3 protein: CASSWGLGSSGHRELFF

V gene: TRBV12-3/TRBV12-4
clone size: many
J gene: TRBJ2-1
D gene: -
CDR3 length: 13
CDR3 DNA: TGTGCCAGCAGTGCCGTGGTTGGGGGCCGCCAGTTCTTC
CDR3 protein: CASSAVVGGRQFF

V gene: TRBV19
clone size: few
J gene: TRBJ1-6
D gene: -
CDR3 length: 16
CDR3 DNA: TGTGCCAGTAGTATTGGGACCAGGGGTCGTAATTCACCCCTCCACTTT
CDR3 protein: CASSIGTRGRNSPLHF

V gene: TRBV18
clone size: many
J gene: TRBJ1-1
D gene: -
CDR3 length: 15
CDR3 DNA: TGTGCCAGCTCACCACAGGAAGGCCAGGGTACTGAAGCTTTCTTT
CDR3 protein: CASSPQEGQGTEAFF

V gene: TRBV29-1
clone size: -
J gene: TRBJ2-1
D gene: TRBD2
CDR3 length: 12
CDR3 DNA: TGCAGCGTTGAAGGACTAGCGTGGGAGCAGTTCTTC
CDR3 protein: CSVEGLAWEQFF

V gene: TRBV18
clone size: few
J gene: TRBJ2-1
D gene: -
CDR3 length: 15
CDR3 DNA: TGTGCCAGCTCACGTGGGACGCCTCCCAACAATGAGCAGTTCTTC
CDR3 protein: CASSRGTPPNNEQFF

V gene: TRBV19
clone size: -
J gene: TRBJ2-1
D gene: TRBD2
CDR3 length: 17
CDR3 DNA: TGTGCCAGTAGTACCTCAGGGTTTAGCGGGAGGGTCAATGAGCAGTTCTTC
CDR3 protein: CASSTSGFSGRVNEQFF

V gene: TRBV20-1
clone size: few
J gene: TRBJ2-4
D gene: -
CDR3 length: 15
CDR3 DNA: TGCAGTGCTAGCGGCCAGGAACTAGCCAAAAACATTCAGTACTTC
CDR3 protein: CSASGQELAKNIQYF

V gene: TRBV18
clone size: many
J gene: TRBJ1-4
D gene: -
CDR3 length: 14
CDR3 DNA: TGTGCCAGCTCACCAAGGACGTCTACTGAAAAACTGTTTTTT
CDR3 protein: CASSPRTSTEKLFF

V gene: TRBV2
clone size: many
J gene: TRBJ1-2
D gene: -
CDR3 length: 14
CDR3 DNA: TGTGCCAGCAGCCTGGACAGATCAAACTATGGCTACACCTTC
CDR3 protein: CASSLDRSNYGYTF

V gene: TRBV4-2
clone size: few
J gene: TRBJ1-1
D gene: -
CDR3 length: 15
CDR3 DNA: TGTGCCAGCAGCCACGGTGGACAGTCGAACACTGAAGCTTTCTTT
CDR3 protein: CASSHGGQSNTEAFF

V gene: TRBV20-1
clone size: many
J gene: TRBJ2-1
D gene: TRBD2
CDR3 length: 16
CDR3 DNA: TGCAGTGCCTCTACACCCCCCGGGGGGAAATACAATGAGCAGTTCTTC
CDR3 protein: CSASTPPGGKYNEQFF

V gene: TRBV27
clone size: many
J gene: TRBJ2-5
D gene: -
CDR3 length: 14
CDR3 DNA: TGTGCCAGCAGTTGTCGGACCTATCAAGAGACCCAGTACTTC
CDR3 protein: CASSCRTYQETQYF

V gene: TRBV7-3
clone size: many
J gene: TRBJ1-4
D gene: TRBD1
CDR3 length: 15
CDR3 DNA: TGTGCCAGCAGCCGTTCAGGGGGCGCAAATGAAAAACTGTTTTTT
CDR3 protein: CASSRSGGANEKLFF

V gene: TRBV12-3/TRBV12-4
clone size: -
J gene: TRBJ2-5
D gene: -
CDR3 length: 13
CDR3 DNA: TGTGCCAGCAGTTTCGGGGCTAGCGAGACCCAGTACTTC
CDR3 protein: CASSFGASETQYF

V gene: TRBV5-5
clone size: many
J gene: TRBJ2-2
D gene: -
CDR3 length: 15
CDR3 DNA: TGTGCCAGCAGCTTGGTGGGCAGCCACGGCGGGGAGCTGTTTTTT
CDR3 protein: CASSLVGSHGGELFF

V gene: TRBV20-1
clone size: -
J gene: TRBJ2-7
D gene: TRBD2
CDR3 length: 13
CDR3 DNA: TGCAGTGCTCCAGCGGGAGGAGGTTACGAGCAGTACTTC
CDR3 protein: CSAPAGGGYEQYF

V gene: TRBV11-2
clone size: -
J gene: TRBJ1-4
D gene: -
CDR3 length: 16
CDR3 DNA: TGTGCCAGCAGCTTAGGCGGGGGGCTGGCTAATGAAAAACTGTTTTTT
CDR3 protein: CASSLGGGLANEKLFF

V gene: TRBV5-1
clone size: few
J gene: TRBJ2-5
D gene: TRBD2
CDR3 length: 17
CDR3 DNA: TGCGCCAGCAGCTTGGCCGCCGGTAGCGGGAGACAAGAGACCCAGTACTTC
CDR3 protein: CASSLAAGSGRQETQYF

V gene: TRBV24-1
clone size: -
J gene: TRBJ2-2
D gene: -
CDR3 length: 16
CDR3 DNA: TGTGCCACCAGTGATTTATCGATACGGGGCACCGGGGAGCTGTTTTTT
CDR3 protein: CATSDLSIRGTGELFF

V gene: TRBV11-3
clone size: many
J gene: TRBJ1-3
D gene: -
CDR3 length: 15
CDR3 DNA: TGTGCCAGCAGCACTGGCGAAGGTCGAGGAAACACCATATATTTT
CDR3 protein: CASSTGEGRGNTIYF